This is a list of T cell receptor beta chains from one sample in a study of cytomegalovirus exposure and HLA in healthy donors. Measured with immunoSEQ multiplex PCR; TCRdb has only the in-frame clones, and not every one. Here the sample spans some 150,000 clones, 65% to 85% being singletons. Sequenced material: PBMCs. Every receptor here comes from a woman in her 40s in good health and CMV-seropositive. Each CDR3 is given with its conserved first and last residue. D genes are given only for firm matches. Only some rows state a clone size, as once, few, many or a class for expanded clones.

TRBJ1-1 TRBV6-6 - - TGTGCCAGCAGCCGGACAGAAGGGACTGAAGCTTTCTTT CASSRTEGTEAFF
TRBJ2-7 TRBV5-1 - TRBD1 TGCGCCAGCAGCTTGGATCTGGGGACAGGGACCTACGAGCAGTACTTC CASSLDLGTGTYEQYF
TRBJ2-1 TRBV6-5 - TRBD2 TGTGCCAGCAGGGGGGGGACTAGCGGGAGCCATGAGCAGTTCTTC CASRGGTSGSHEQFF
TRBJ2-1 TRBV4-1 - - TGCGCCAGCAGCCAAGAGTTGAGACTTGAGCAGTTCTTC CASSQELRLEQFF
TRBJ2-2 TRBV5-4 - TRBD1 TGTGCCAGCAGCCCGGGACAGGGGACCGGGGAGCTGTTTTTT CASSPGQGTGELFF
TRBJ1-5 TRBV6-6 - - TGTGCCAGCAAAATGGACAGTAGCAATCAGCCCCAGCATTTT CASKMDSSNQPQHF
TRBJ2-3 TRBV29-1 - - TGCAGCGTTGTATTTGGCACAGATACGCAGTATTTT CSVVFGTDTQYF
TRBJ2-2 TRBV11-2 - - TGTGCCAGCAGCTCCTCTAGCGCGAACACCGGGGAGCTGTTTTTT CASSSSSANTGELFF
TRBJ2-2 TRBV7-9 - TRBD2 TGTGCCAGCAGCCCAGTAGCGGGAGGGTACACCGGGGAGCTGTTTTTT CASSPVAGGYTGELFF
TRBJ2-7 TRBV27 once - TGTGCCAGCAGTCGATCCGGGGTCCACGAGCAGTACTTC CASSRSGVHEQYF
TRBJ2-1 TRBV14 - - TGTGCCAGCAGCCAAGATCGTCTAGCCTCCTACAATGAGCAGTTCTTC CASSQDRLASYNEQFF
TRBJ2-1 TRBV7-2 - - TGTGCCAGCAGCTTAGAAACCTGGGGGGATTACAATGAGCAGTTCTTC CASSLETWGDYNEQFF
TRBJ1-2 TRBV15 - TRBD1 TGTGCCACCAGCCTAAGGGGGCAAGGGCCCCGGGGCTACACCTTC CATSLRGQGPRGYTF
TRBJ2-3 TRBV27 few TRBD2 TGTGCCAGCAGTTTCCTAGCGGGAGTCAAAGATACGCAGTATTTT CASSFLAGVKDTQYF
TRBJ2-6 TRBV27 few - TGTGCCAGCAGTCCCACTCCCAGGGCCGGGGCCAACGTCCTGACTTTC CASSPTPRAGANVLTF
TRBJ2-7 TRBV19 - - TGTGCCAGTAGTATCGGGAGACCCTGGTCAGAGCAGTACTTC CASSIGRPWSEQYF
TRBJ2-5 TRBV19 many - TGTGCCAGTAGTATCGGGTTTGTAGAGACCCAGTACTTC CASSIGFVETQYF
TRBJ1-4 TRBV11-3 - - TGTGCCAGCAGCTTAGGCGGGGGCACTAATGAAAAACTGTTTTTT CASSLGGGTNEKLFF
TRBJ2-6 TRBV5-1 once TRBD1 TGCGCCAGCAGCTCGGACAGGGCTCTCTCTGGGGCCAACGTCCTGACTTTC CASSSDRALSGANVLTF
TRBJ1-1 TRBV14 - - TGTGCCAGCAGCCAACTAAAGGGGATCCAAGTGCACACTGAAGCTTTCTTT CASSQLKGIQVHTEAFF
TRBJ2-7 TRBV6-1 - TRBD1 TGTGCCAGCAGTGAAGCACCTGGCGGACGACAGGGGCCCTCCTACGAGCAGTACTTC CASSEAPGGRQGPSYEQYF
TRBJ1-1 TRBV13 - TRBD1 TGTGCCAGCAGTAAACTAAGACAGGGACAGGGAAAGAACACTGAAGCTTTCTTT CASSKLRQGQGKNTEAFF
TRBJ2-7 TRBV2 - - TGTGCCAGCCGCCCTGGCACAGTACAGCAGTACTTC CASRPGTVQQYF
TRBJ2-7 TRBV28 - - TGTGCCAGCAGTCTCGGGACAAGCTCCTACGAGCAGTACTTC CASSLGTSSYEQYF
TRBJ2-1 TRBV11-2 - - TGTGCCAGCAGCTTCGGGGACTCCTCCTACAATGAGCAGTTCTTC CASSFGDSSYNEQFF
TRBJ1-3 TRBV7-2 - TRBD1 TGTGCCAGCAGTCGTTACAGGGGATACTCTGGAAACACCATATATTTT CASSRYRGYSGNTIYF